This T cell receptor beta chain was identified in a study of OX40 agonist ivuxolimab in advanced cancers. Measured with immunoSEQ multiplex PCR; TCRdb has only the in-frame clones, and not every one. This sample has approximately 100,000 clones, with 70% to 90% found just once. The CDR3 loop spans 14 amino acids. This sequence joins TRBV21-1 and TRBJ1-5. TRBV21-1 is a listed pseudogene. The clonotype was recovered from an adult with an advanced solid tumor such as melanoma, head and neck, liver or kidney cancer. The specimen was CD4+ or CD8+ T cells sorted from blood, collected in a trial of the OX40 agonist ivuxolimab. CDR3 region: CASRNLQRGQPQHF. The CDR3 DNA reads TGTGCCAGCCGGAACCTGCAACGGGGGCAGCCCCAGCATTTT.